Below, one T cell receptor beta chain is given with its context. The germline CDR1 and CDR2 sequences are SGHTS and YDEGEE. V lost 0 bases to trimming and J lost 2 bases, with 21 bases between them. The CDR3 length is 18 residues. This entry belongs to a study of OX40 agonist ivuxolimab in advanced cancers. Clones were read by immunoSEQ multiplex PCR, and TCRdb kept only the in-frame ones, dropping some. This sample has around 23,000 clones; 70% to 85% occur once, and the top ten carry about 15%. The input for sequencing was CD4+ or CD8+ T cells sorted from blood, taken in a trial of the OX40 agonist ivuxolimab. The source of this sequence is an adult with an advanced solid tumor such as melanoma, head and neck, liver or kidney cancer. This chain uses TRBV5-8 with TRBJ2-7; D gene uncertain. For the CDR3, the DNA is TGTGCCAGCAGCTTGGCCGGTGGAGTGGACGACGCTACCTACGAGCAGTACTTC. Protein sequence: CASSLAGGVDDATYEQYF. Drawing the rest from reference TRBV5-8 and TRBJ2-7, the complete variable domain is EAGVTQSPTHLIKTRGQQATLRCSPISGHTSVYWYQQALGLGLQFLLWYDEGEERNRGNFPPRFSGRQFPNYSSELNVNALELEDSALYLCASSLAGGVDDATYEQYFGPGTRLTVT.